These 2 T cell receptor beta chains were sequenced from one sample in a study of CD8+ T cells in alopecia areata. cDNA serving as the sequencing template came from extracted, reverse transcribed RNA. Profiling relied on immunoSEQ multiplex PCR, and the TCRdb table lists in-frame clones only, not all of them. Among about 98,000 clones listed, about 45% were seen once. The sequenced material came from CD4+ T cells sorted from blood. The receptors originated from a human donor with alopecia areata.

The chain couples TRBV4-3 to TRBJ1-2; no clear D gene. The CDR3 spans 18 residues. V lost 1 base and J 2 bases, leaving 20 bases between the germline ends. Germline V lookup: CDR1 LGHNA, CDR2 YSLEER. The CDR3 here is CASSQGTQITARNYGYTF. The DNA for the CDR3 is TGCGCCAGCAGCCAAGGGACGCAAATCACCGCCAGAAACTATGGCTACACCTTC.

The sample holds a few counts of this clone. The chain is built from TRBV28 and TRBJ1-5; 9 bases map to TRBD1. V lost 7 bases, J lost 5 bases, and 9 bases stayed unmatched. Looked up from germline, CDR1 is MDHEN and CDR2 is SYDVKM. This CDR3 comprises 15 residues. CDR3 nucleotides: TGTGCCAGCATTATAACAGGGGGCGGGGATCAGCCCCAGCATTTT. Translating it yields CASIITGGGDQPQHF.